The 10 T cell receptor beta chains below all came from one sample that was sequenced in a study of cytomegalovirus exposure and HLA in healthy donors. The PCR had 60 Vbeta and 13 Jbeta primers. Clones were sequenced by immunoSEQ multiplex PCR, and TCRdb holds only the in-frame ones, with some missing. The sample has 85,000 to 100,000 clones, about 82% seen once. The sample comprised PBMCs. The source is a man aged 30 to 45 in good health and CMV-seronegative.

This clone has only one observation. The chain combines TRBV25-1 with TRBJ1-3; 8 bases align to TRBD1. The CDR3 is 16 residues long. Germline values: CDR1 MGHDK, CDR2 SYGVNS. V lost 4 bases, J lost 1 base, and 6 bases stayed unmatched. The DNA for the CDR3 is TGTGCCAGCAGTGGAAGGACAGGGAAGTCTGGAAACACCATATATTTT. It is translated as CASSGRTGKSGNTIYF.

This chain joins TRBV19 and TRBJ2-1, with 8 bases aligning to TRBD2. CDR1 is LNHDA, CDR2 SQIVND, per germline (reference sequence). The CDR3 runs to 16 residues. J was trimmed by 4 bases and V by 9 bases; bases with no gene match: 14. The CDR3 DNA is TGTGCCAGCGGGGGGGACTCGCTTGGGTCGTACAATGAGCAGTTCTTC. Its translation is CASGGDSLGSYNEQFF.

V usage is TRBV10-3 and J usage is TRBJ2-5; 7 positions match TRBD1. Trimming took 4 bases from V and 2 from J; bases not matched to a gene: 1. Germline V gene lookup returns CDR1 ENHRY and CDR2 SYGVKD. This CDR3 has 13 amino acids. DNA of the CDR3: TGTGCCATCAGTGTGGGACAGCAAGAGACCCAGTACTTC. It yields the protein CAISVGQQETQYF.

The chain joins TRBV29-1 to TRBJ1-1; TRBD1 is a possible D gene (5 bases). This CDR3 comprises 13 residues. With 6 bases removed from V and 1 base from J, the gap between germline ends came to 12 bases. Germline CDR1 and CDR2: SQVTM and ANQGSEA. CDR3 nucleotide sequence: TGCAGCGTCGCGCAGGGCACGAACACTGAAGCTTTCTTT. Residues: CSVAQGTNTEAFF.

This clone was picked up one time. The chain employs TRBV28 and TRBJ2-5, with 7 bases matching TRBD2. Germline values: CDR1 MDHEN, CDR2 SYDVKM. The trim removed 6 bases at V and 4 bases at J, leaving 11 bases unmatched. The CDR3 sequence is 15 residues long. The CDR3 DNA is TGTGCCAGCAGGTCTGAGCGGCTAGCGGTAGAGACCCAGTACTTC. It codes for CASRSERLAVETQYF.

CDR3 loop: CASSWGTGRSEGNTIYF. CDR3 bases: TGTGCCAGCAGCTGGGGGACAGGGCGTTCGGAGGGAAACACCATATATTTT. The V gene is TRBV5-6, the J gene TRBJ1-3; 9 nucleotides line up with TRBD1. Trimming removed 3 bases from V and 4 bases from J; junction bases left unmatched: 11. CDR1 is SGHDT and CDR2 is YYEEEE in the germline V gene. This CDR3 is 17 amino acids long.

The CDR3 here is CASSPVGQGAKDEKLFF. The CDR3 DNA sequence: TGTGCCAGCAGCCCAGTGGGACAGGGGGCGAAGGATGAAAAACTGTTTTTT. The rearrangement links TRBV7-2 to TRBJ1-4, with 12 bases that match TRBD1. J lost 6 bases, V lost 5 bases, and 10 bases had no gene match. The CDR3 covers 17 residues. Germline V gives CDR1 SGHTA, CDR2 FQGNSA.

This clone was counted a single time. The chain carries TRBV7-2 and TRBJ1-3; D is uncertain. The germline gives CDR1 SGHTA, CDR2 FQGNSA. The CDR3 is 15 amino acids. V gave up 5 bases and J gave up 0 bases, with 11 bases separating them. The CDR3 here is CASSRNYGSGNTIYF. The CDR3 DNA is TGTGCCAGCAGCCGGAACTATGGCTCTGGAAACACCATATATTTT. Complete variable domain (other parts from reference TRBV7-2 and TRBJ1-3): GAGVSQSPSNKVTEKGKDVELRCDPISGHTALYWYRQSLGQGLEFLIYFQGNSAPDKSGLPSDRFSAERTGGSVSTLTIQRTQQEDSAVYLCASSRNYGSGNTIYFGEGSWLTVV.

The table lists this clone with a few counts. The J gene is TRBJ1-3, the V gene TRBV6-5; 7 bases are shared with TRBD1. This CDR3 comprises 16 residues. The V gene's germline CDR1 is MNHEY and CDR2 SVGAGI. V lost 0 bases to trimming and J lost 7 bases; unmatched junction nucleotides: 9. CDR3 sequence: CASSYSPTGKANTIYF. The CDR3 nucleotides read TGTGCCAGCAGTTACTCACCGACAGGGAAAGCGAACACCATATATTTT.

The CDR3 loop reads CAISGTDSPLHF. The CDR3 DNA reads as TGTGCCATCAGTGGGACAGATTCACCCCTCCACTTT. This sequence joins TRBV10-3 and TRBJ1-6; possible D gene TRBD1, 6 bases. CDR3 size: 12 residues. In germline, CDR1 is ENHRY, CDR2 SYGVKD. The V gene lost 4 bases and the J gene lost 8 bases, with 6 bases spanning the gap.